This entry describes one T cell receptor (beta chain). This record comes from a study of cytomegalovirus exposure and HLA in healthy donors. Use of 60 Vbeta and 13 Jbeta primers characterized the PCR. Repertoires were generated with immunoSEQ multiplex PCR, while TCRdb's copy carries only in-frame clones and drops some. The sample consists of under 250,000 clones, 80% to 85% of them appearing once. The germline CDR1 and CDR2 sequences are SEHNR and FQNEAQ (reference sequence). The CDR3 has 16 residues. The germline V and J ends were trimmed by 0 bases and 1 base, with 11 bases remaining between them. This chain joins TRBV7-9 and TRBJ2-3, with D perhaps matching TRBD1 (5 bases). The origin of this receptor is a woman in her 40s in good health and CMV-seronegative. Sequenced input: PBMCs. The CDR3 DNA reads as TGTGCCAGCAGCTTAGCGCCAGGGTGGGGCACAGATACGCAGTATTTT. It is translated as CASSLAPGWGTDTQYF.